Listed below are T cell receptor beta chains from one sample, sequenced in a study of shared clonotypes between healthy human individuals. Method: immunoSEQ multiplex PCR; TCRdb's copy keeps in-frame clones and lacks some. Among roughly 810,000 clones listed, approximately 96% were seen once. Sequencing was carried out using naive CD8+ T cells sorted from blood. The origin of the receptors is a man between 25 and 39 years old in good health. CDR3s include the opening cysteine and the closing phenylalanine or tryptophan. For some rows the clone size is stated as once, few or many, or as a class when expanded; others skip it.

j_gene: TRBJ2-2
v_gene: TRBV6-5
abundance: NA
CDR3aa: CASSLVDGELFF

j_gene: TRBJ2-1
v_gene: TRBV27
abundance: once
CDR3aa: CASSGNYNEQFF

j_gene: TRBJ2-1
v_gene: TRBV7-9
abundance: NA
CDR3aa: CASSLRERSSYNEQFF

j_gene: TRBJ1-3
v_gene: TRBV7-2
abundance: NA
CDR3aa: CASSGSLSSGNTIYF

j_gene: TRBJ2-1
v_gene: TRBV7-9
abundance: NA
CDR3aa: CASSSTTRLVGNEQFF

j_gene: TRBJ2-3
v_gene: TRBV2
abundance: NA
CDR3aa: CASSELTGVTDTQYF

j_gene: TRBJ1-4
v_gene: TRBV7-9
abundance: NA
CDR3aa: CASLPGQVTTNEKLFF

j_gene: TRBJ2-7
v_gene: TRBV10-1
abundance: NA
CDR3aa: CASSESTGGGYEQYF

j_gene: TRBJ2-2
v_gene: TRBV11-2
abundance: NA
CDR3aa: CASSLQTNTGELFF

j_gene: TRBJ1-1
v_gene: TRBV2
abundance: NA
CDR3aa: CASSAGRGDVNTEAFF

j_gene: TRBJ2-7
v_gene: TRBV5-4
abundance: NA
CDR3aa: CASSPFAGGSYEQYF